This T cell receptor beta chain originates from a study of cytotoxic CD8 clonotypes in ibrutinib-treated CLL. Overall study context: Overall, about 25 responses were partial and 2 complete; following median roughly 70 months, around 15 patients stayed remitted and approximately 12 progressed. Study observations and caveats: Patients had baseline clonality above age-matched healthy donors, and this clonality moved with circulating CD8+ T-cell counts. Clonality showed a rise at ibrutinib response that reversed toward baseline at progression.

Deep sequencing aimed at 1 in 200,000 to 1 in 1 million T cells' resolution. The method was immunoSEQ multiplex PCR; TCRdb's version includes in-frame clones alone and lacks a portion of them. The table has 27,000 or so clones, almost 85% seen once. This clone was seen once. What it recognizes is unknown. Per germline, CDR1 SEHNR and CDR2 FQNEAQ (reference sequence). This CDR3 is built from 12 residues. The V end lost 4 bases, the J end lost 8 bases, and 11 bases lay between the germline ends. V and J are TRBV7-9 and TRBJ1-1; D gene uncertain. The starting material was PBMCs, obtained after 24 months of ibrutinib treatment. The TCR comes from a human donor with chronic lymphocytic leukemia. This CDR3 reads CASSSGGGEAFF. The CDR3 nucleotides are TGTGCCAGCAGCTCCGGAGGAGGGGAAGCTTTCTTT.